The clone carrying this T cell receptor (beta chain) was counted a single time. The sample originates from a study of T cell changes during pregnancy in multiple sclerosis. Germline V gene lookup returns CDR1 MDHEN and CDR2 SYDVKM. Unmatched junction bases numbered 4, after V lost 3 bases and J lost 4 bases. This CDR3 has 14 residues. This table comes from immunoSEQ multiplex PCR, and its TCRdb copy is limited to in-frame clones, with some not included. Found here are tens of thousands of clones, about nine tenths of them singletons; the top ten hold more than 2%. This sequence joins TRBV28 and TRBJ1-1; 8 positions match TRBD1. This specimen consisted of peripheral blood, obtained in the first trimester of pregnancy. The TCR sequence derives from a female donor in good health, enrolled as a control in a pregnancy study. The CDR3 here is CASSFADRGTEAFF. CDR3 in DNA: TGTGCCAGCAGTTTCGCCGACAGGGGCACTGAAGCTTTCTTT.